One T cell receptor (beta chain) is described in this entry. Its antigen is undetermined. Researchers ran the PCR with 60 Vbeta and 13 Jbeta primers. The repertoire was sequenced with immunoSEQ multiplex PCR; TCRdb's copy has only in-frame clones and lacks some. The sample contains more than 110,000 clones, over 75% of which appear only once. Trimming took 3 bases from V and 1 from J, leaving 12 bases between them. The germline V gene has CDR1 SGHAT and CDR2 FQNNGV. The CDR3 has 15 amino acids. These data originate in a study of cytomegalovirus exposure and HLA in healthy donors. Findings of the study overall: Analyzed later, association rates of TCRs varied across HLA loci, with DRB1 most and HLA-C fewest. Later analysis associated a missense DCLRE1C variant with TCR beta V- and J-gene trimming.

The receptor was derived from a female donor in good health and CMV-seronegative. V is TRBV11-2 and J is TRBJ1-1, with D tentatively TRBD1 (5 bases). The sample was PBMCs. The CDR3 DNA reads TGTGCCAGCAGCTTTACAGGCACATCGAACACTGAAGCTTTCTTT. The encoded protein is CASSFTGTSNTEAFF.